What follows describes a single T cell receptor (beta chain). This specimen comes from a study of cytomegalovirus exposure and HLA in healthy donors. It was with 60 Vbeta and 13 Jbeta primers that the PCR ran. TCRdb's table, derived via immunoSEQ multiplex PCR, lists solely in-frame clones and lacks some. The sample yields 210,000 or so clones, 65% to 90% seen once. Germline V lookup: CDR1 MNHEY, CDR2 SMNVEV (reference sequence). J gave up 6 bases and V 6 bases, and 6 bases lay outside the gene matches. The CDR3 totals 13 residues. The TCR was taken from a girl aged 5-17 years in good health and CMV-seronegative. Specimen: PBMCs. The chain has TRBV27 and TRBJ1-2; 8 nucleotides agree with TRBD1. DNA for the CDR3: TGTGCCAGCAGCAAGGACAGGGTGGATGGCTACACCTTC. Its translation is CASSKDRVDGYTF.